Following are 16 T cell receptor beta chains from one sample sequenced in a study of vaccination and CD4 T cells after COVID-19. Noted treatment: roughly 10-day PBMC culture with coronavirus spike peptide pools or control peptides (ViraFEST assay). Sequencing of the DNA from cultured CD4+ T cells was carried out with the Oncomine TCR Beta short-read assay. Via MiXCR, TCRdb re-called the PCR reads, giving one row per CDR3 protein. Of more than 20,000 distinct CDR3 sequences listed, roughly 45% were seen once; the top ten hold approximately 7.5%. These receptors are not linked to any known antigen. Sequenced sample: CD4+ T cells from blood, cultured in vitro. The source is a human donor who had recovered from COVID-19.

This clonotype was observed a few times. This chain links TRBV28 with TRBJ1-1, with a weak D call TRBD1 (5 bases). The CDR3 runs to 12 residues. Germline lookup yields CDR1 MDHEN and CDR2 SYDVKM. CDR3 bases: TGTGGAGTTGGGCAGGGGAACACTGAAGCTTTCTTT. Translation gives CGVGQGNTEAFF.

This clonotype is a singleton in its sample. This chain joins TRBV6-1 and TRBJ1-5, with 8 bases identical to TRBD1. V dropped 7 bases and J dropped 2; count of bases not matched to a gene: 4. The CDR3 extends over 14 amino acids. CDR1 is MNHNS, CDR2 SASEGT, per germline. CDR3 DNA: TGTGCCAGCATACAGGGGGTCGGCAATCAGCCCCAGCATTTT. The encoded protein is CASIQGVGNQPQHF.

V and J are TRBV20-1 and TRBJ2-7; 8 bases line up with TRBD1. CDR1 is DFQATT and CDR2 is SNEGSKA in the germline V gene (reference sequence). V shed 4 bases and J 2 bases; nucleotides not matched to a gene: 7. The CDR3 has 14 residues. The CDR3, as DNA: TGCAGTGCTAATCGGGACAGGAAGACCTACGAGCAGTACTTC. It is translated as CSANRDRKTYEQYF.

With respect to this clonotype: One end of the junction does not line up with germline, which may come from a read error. This chain links TRBV7-7 with TRBJ2-3; 8 nucleotides line up with TRBD2. The CDR3 consists of 14 residues. Germline assignment: CDR1 SSHAT and CDR2 FNYEAQ (reference sequence). CDR3 sequence (DNA): TGTGCTAGCAGTCGAGCGGGGGCCACAGATACGCAGTATTTT. Amino acids: CASSRAGATDTQYF.

The rearrangement joins TRBV27 to TRBJ2-1; TRBD1 might be the D (6 bases). Germline V lookup: CDR1 MNHEY, CDR2 SMNVEV (reference sequence). The length of the CDR3 is 14 residues. With 5 bases removed from V and 3 bases from J, the gap between germline ends came to 11 bases. The DNA of the CDR3 is TGTGCCAGCAGTCGACAGGAAAGCTACAATGAGCAGTTCTTC. Residues: CASSRQESYNEQFF.

This clonotype occurred once. V gene TRBV9 combines with J gene TRBJ2-7; D is perhaps TRBD1 or TRBD2 (6 bases each). Germline V gives CDR1 SGDLS, CDR2 YYNGEE. V lost 4 bases and J 3 bases, leaving 20 bases between the germline ends. The CDR3 spans 16 residues. This CDR3 is CASSRGPLGRGYEQYF. DNA of the CDR3: TGTGCCAGCAGCCGGGGGCCACTGGGAAGGGGCTACGAGCAGTACTTC. Filled out from reference TRBV9 and TRBJ2-7, the complete variable domain reads DSGVTQTPKHLITATGQRVTLRCSPRSGDLSVYWYQQSLDQGLQFLIQYYNGEERAKGNILERFSAQQFPDLHSELNLSSLELGDSALYFCASSRGPLGRGYEQYFGPGTRLTVT.

The chain is built from TRBV28 and TRBJ1-4; 7 bases fit TRBD1. The V gene's germline CDR1 is MDHEN and CDR2 SYDVKM. The CDR3 loop spans 14 amino acids. V lost 6 bases and J lost 5; bases outside the gene matches: 6. The CDR3 DNA follows: TGTGCCAGCAGCCGCGGGACAGCAAATGAAAAACTGTTTTTT. As protein: CASSRGTANEKLFF.

This clonotype was counted between two and nine times. The chain employs TRBV11-3 and TRBJ1-2; D may be TRBD1 (5 bases). Looked up from germline, CDR1 is SGHNT and CDR2 is YENEEA. V lost 5 bases to trimming and J lost 4 bases, with 14 bases between them. This CDR3 spans 14 amino acids. CDR3 nucleotide sequence: TGTGCCAGCAGCCTAGCAGGGTCGGGCTATGGCTACACCTTC. This encodes CASSLAGSGYGYTF.

The chain carries TRBV7-8 and TRBJ2-1, with D maybe TRBD2 (5 bases). Germline V gene sequence: CDR1 SGHVS, CDR2 FQNEAQ. Trimming left V 4 bases short and J 9 bases short, with 10 bases between. The length of the CDR3 is 12 residues. CDR3 amino acids: CASSSLGIEQFF. The CDR3 DNA follows: TGTGCCAGCAGCTCACTAGGTATTGAGCAGTTCTTC.

This sequence joins TRBV24-1 and TRBJ1-1; 7 nucleotides align to TRBD1. There are 14 residues in the CDR3. CDR1 and CDR2 (germline): KGHDR, SFDVKD. Trimming took 4 bases from V and 6 from J; bases not matched to a gene: 7. This CDR3 reads CATSDHRGEAEAFF. CDR3 DNA: TGTGCCACCAGTGACCACAGGGGTGAGGCTGAAGCTTTCTTT.

The chain is built from TRBV20-1 and TRBJ1-5, with TRBD1 identical over 7 bases. Germline V lookup: CDR1 DFQATT, CDR2 SNEGSKA (reference sequence). The CDR3 totals 12 residues. J was trimmed by 4 bases and V by 6 bases; bases with no gene match: 3. DNA of the CDR3: TGCAGTGCATTACAGGGGAATCAGCCCCAGCATTTT. This codes for CSALQGNQPQHF.

This clonotype appeared a few times. This chain uses TRBV15 with TRBJ2-7; 11 nucleotides agree with TRBD1. Per the germline V gene, CDR1 is LNHNV and CDR2 is YYDKDF (reference sequence). The J segment lost 3 bases and the V segment lost 0 bases, leaving 7 bases of the junction unmatched. The CDR3 is 17 residues long. This chain's CDR3 is CATSRDRGTGGHYEQYF. CDR3 DNA: TGTGCCACCAGCAGAGATCGGGGGACAGGGGGTCACTACGAGCAGTACTTC.

This clonotype was observed a few times. This chain uses TRBV28 with TRBJ2-2, with 7 bases identical to TRBD1. The CDR3 is 14 residues long. Germline values: CDR1 MDHEN, CDR2 SYDVKM. J gave up 8 bases and V 9 bases, and 12 bases lay outside the gene matches. The CDR3 DNA follows: TGTGCCAGTAAGCGACAGGGTCTAGCAGGGGAGCTGTTTTTT. Its translation: CASKRQGLAGELFF.

The chain uses TRBV6-5 and TRBJ1-5; TRBD1 aligns across 10 bases. CDR3 length: 17 amino acids. The V segment lost 4 bases and the J segment 0 bases; nucleotides outside the gene matches: 6. Germline lookup yields CDR1 MNHEY and CDR2 SVGAGI. The CDR3 sequence: CASSSTRTGGSNQPQHF. In DNA, the CDR3 is TGTGCCAGCAGTTCCACAAGGACAGGGGGTAGCAATCAGCCCCAGCATTTT.

This clonotype was observed a few times. The V call is TRBV2, the J call TRBJ2-5, with a weak D call TRBD2 (6 bases). The CDR3 consists of 12 residues. Germline V CDR1 and CDR2: SNHLY, FYNNEI. Trimming removed 5 bases at V and 8 bases at J, with 12 bases between. Here the CDR3 reads CASSNRDSTQYF. DNA of the CDR3: TGTGCCAGCAGTAACCGGGACTCCACCCAGTACTTC. Based on the CDR3 plus reference TRBV2 and TRBJ2-5, the full variable domain is EPEVTQTPSHQVTQMGQEVILRCVPISNHLYFYWYRQILGQKVEFLVSFYNNEISEKSEIFDDQFSVERPDGSNFTLKIRSTKLEDSAMYFCASSNRDSTQYFGPGTRLLVL.

Only a few counts were recorded for this clonotype. The chain couples TRBV7-8 to TRBJ1-1; TRBD1 might be the D (6 bases). This CDR3 has 14 amino acids. V was clipped by 0 bases and J by 6 bases, with 11 bases between them. Per the germline V gene, CDR1 is SGHVS and CDR2 is FQNEAQ. The CDR3 loop is CASSLALQGAEAFF. The CDR3 DNA is TGTGCCAGCAGCTTAGCGTTACAGGGAGCTGAAGCTTTCTTT.